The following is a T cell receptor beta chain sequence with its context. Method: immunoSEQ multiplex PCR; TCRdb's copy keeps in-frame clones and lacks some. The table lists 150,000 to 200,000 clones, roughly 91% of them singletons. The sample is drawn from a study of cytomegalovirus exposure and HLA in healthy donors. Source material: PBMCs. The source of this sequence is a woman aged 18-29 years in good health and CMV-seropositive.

CDR3 nucleotides: TGTGCCAGCAGACTAACTAGCGGGAGTAACAAGCAGTACTTC. As protein: CASRLTSGSNKQYF. V and J are TRBV7-8 and TRBJ2-7, with 11 bases aligning to TRBD2. V dropped 6 bases and J dropped 8; count of bases not matched to a gene: 9. The CDR3 length is 14 residues. Germline lookup yields CDR1 SGHVS and CDR2 FQNEAQ.